The T cell receptor beta chain described here comes from a study of response to subunit inactivated influenza vaccine. Regarding the study as a whole: Each seasonal influenza vaccination recruits few new T cells, the authors suggested.

Trimming stripped 3 bases from V and 4 bases from J, with 13 bases between. CDR3 size: 14 residues. Germline loops: CDR1 GTSNPN, CDR2 SVGIG (reference sequence). This clonotype was recorded a few times. Its antigen is not identified. One entry per CDR3 protein results from TCRdb running MiXCR on the RT-PCR reads. The table has roughly 190,000 distinct CDR3 sequences, approximately 15% seen once. The sequencing used CD8+ T cells sorted from PBMCs, collected 5 days after vaccination. The V call is TRBV30, the J call TRBJ1-5, with D perhaps matching TRBD1 (6 bases). This sequence was found in a man aged 50 to 60 who received an inactivated influenza vaccine. CDR3 region: CAWSSGVGNQPQHF. The CDR3 DNA reads as TGTGCCTGGAGCTCAGGGGTTGGTAATCAGCCCCAGCATTTT.